Each of the 30 T cell receptor beta chains below was sequenced from the same sample in a study of metastatic and nonmetastatic thyroid tumors. TCRdb re-called the PCR reads with MiXCR. The sample includes around 23,000 clones, roughly a quarter seen only once; the top ten take 5% to 7%. Patients underwent thyroid surgery, and none had received any treatment before it. The sample taken for sequencing was tumor tissue. These receptors all come from a female donor with papillary thyroid cancer or a benign thyroid nodule (not recorded which). Some clones in this sample may be carry-over from other donors' samples.

Many counts were recorded for this clone. The genes are TRBV19 and TRBJ1-2, with a possible D match to TRBD1 (6 bases). This CDR3 is built from 16 residues. Germline loops: CDR1 LNHDA, CDR2 SQIVND (reference sequence). V lost 7 bases and J 4 bases, leaving 22 bases between the germline ends. Written as DNA, the CDR3 is TGTGCCAGTACCCCCGGGGTGGCCTCCAGGGGCTATGGCTACACCTTC. It yields the protein CASTPGVASRGYGYTF.

A word on this clone: With a much larger clone just one base away, this may be a read error. Other nucleotide sequences in the sample specify the same CDR3. V usage is TRBV7-3 and J usage is TRBJ1-5; 9 nucleotides agree with TRBD1. Germline V gene sequence: CDR1 SGHTA, CDR2 FQGTGA. The CDR3 has 16 residues. CDR3 sequence reads: CASSSRGGTGNQPQHF. The DNA of the CDR3 is TGTGCCAGCAGCTCAAGGGGGGGGACAGGGAATCAGCCTCAGCATTTT.

The CDR3 spells CASSSYRGGQPQHF. The DNA of the CDR3 is TGTGCCAGCAGCTCCTACAGGGGTGGCCAGCCCCAGCATTTT. The V call is TRBV28, the J call TRBJ1-5, with TRBD1 matching over 7 bases. V lost 6 bases and J lost 7; bases outside the gene matches: 9. Germline CDR1 and CDR2: MDHEN and SYDVKM. This CDR3 region has 14 residues.

In its sample, this clone was seen many times. Other DNA sequences in this sample translate to the same CDR3. This chain links TRBV19 with TRBJ2-3; the D gene is possibly TRBD2 (7 bases). Trimming took 5 bases from V and 6 from J, leaving 15 bases between them. The V gene's germline CDR1 is LNHDA and CDR2 SQIVND (reference sequence). This CDR3 is built from 14 residues. The CDR3 nucleotides read TGTGCCAGTAGTCCACAGGGAGGGAGGGATACGCAGTATTTT. Its protein product is CASSPQGGRDTQYF.

This clone was detected ten times or more. Being one base from a much bigger clone, this may be a read error. The chain links TRBV29-1 to TRBJ1-5; perhaps TRBD1 as D (5 bases). The CDR3 is 13 amino acids. Trimming took off 4 bases at V and 7 bases at J, with 14 bases between the two ends. Germline V gene data show CDR1 as SQVTM and CDR2 as ANQGSEA. The CDR3 reads CSVGVLGEQPQHF. CDR3 in DNA: TGCAGCGTTGGGGTCCTGGGGGAGCAGCCCCAGCATTTT.

A few counts support this clone. The J gene is TRBJ2-1, the V gene TRBV28; D is uncertain. The V gene's germline CDR1 is MDHEN and CDR2 SYDVKM. The CDR3 contains 12 residues. The V end lost 9 bases, the J end lost 8 bases, and 14 bases lay between the germline ends. The CDR3 DNA follows: TGTGCCAGTATTTTTACGGTACATGAGCAGTTCTTC. Translated: CASIFTVHEQFF. Variable domain in full (rest from reference TRBV28 and TRBJ2-1): DVKVTQSSRYLVKRTGEKVFLECVQDMDHENMFWYRQDPGLGLRLIYFSYDVKMKEKGDIPEGYSVSREKKERFSLILESASTNQTSMYLCASIFTVHEQFFGPGTRLTVL.

This clone occurred many times. The V gene is TRBV30, the J gene TRBJ2-7, with D perhaps TRBD1 (7 bases). This CDR3 is built from 15 residues. From germline, CDR1 is GTSNPN and CDR2 SVGIG (reference sequence). V was clipped by 1 base and J by 1 base, with 14 bases between them. CDR3 coding DNA: TGTGCCTGGAGTGGCGGGACAGTCTCTTCCTACGAGCAGTACTTC. Translated, it gives CAWSGGTVSSYEQYF.

This clone has a count of ten or more. The chain combines TRBV7-8 with TRBJ2-4; perhaps D is TRBD1 or TRBD2 (5 bases each). The CDR3 has 15 residues. V dropped 2 bases and J dropped 7 bases, with 15 bases sitting between them. Looked up from germline, CDR1 is SGHVS and CDR2 is FQNEAQ. The CDR3 here is CASSLSLGGRNIQYF. The CDR3 nucleotides are TGTGCCAGCAGCTTAAGTCTTGGGGGACGGAACATTCAGTACTTC.

The chain uses TRBV20-1 and TRBJ1-1, with D hard to call. Trimming removed 0 bases from V and 11 bases from J, with 16 bases in between. The germline V gene has CDR1 DFQATT and CDR2 SNEGSKA (reference sequence). CDR3 length: 13 amino acids. The CDR3: CSARDSSRPRAFF. The CDR3 bases are TGCAGTGCTAGAGATTCTTCGCGGCCCCGGGCTTTCTTT.

The sample holds a few counts of this clone. One end of the junction is discordant with germline, which a read error may explain. The genes are TRBV2 and TRBJ2-7; no definite D call. The length of the CDR3 is 10 residues. CDR1 SNHLY and CDR2 FYNNEI come from the germline V gene. CDR3 amino acids: CANSSYEQYF. In DNA form, the CDR3 reads TGTGCCAACAGTTCATACGAGCAGTACTTC.

This clone was observed at least ten times. A much more abundant neighbour one base away suggests this may be a read error. The V gene is TRBV6-2 or TRBV6-3, the J gene TRBJ2-2, with TRBD1 identical over 7 bases. CDR1 MNHEY and CDR2 SVGEGT come from the germline V gene. The CDR3 is made up of 14 amino acids. DNA for the CDR3: TGTGCCAGCAAGACAGGGATTAACACCCGGGAGCTGTTTTTT. Translated, it gives CASKTGINTRELFF.

This clone rates as medium-sized (0.01 to 0.1%). The chain carries TRBV30 and TRBJ2-5; D is possibly TRBD2 (6 bases). The ends were cut back, 3 bases at V and 4 bases at J, with 15 bases in the middle. This CDR3 spans 14 amino acids. Germline CDR1 GTSNPN, CDR2 SVGIG (reference sequence). The CDR3 sequence is CAWRAPLALETQYF. The CDR3 coding sequence is TGTGCCTGGAGGGCCCCTCTAGCGCTAGAGACCCAGTACTTC. Full variable domain (missing parts from reference TRBV30 and TRBJ2-5): SQTIHQWPATLVQPVGSPLSLECTVEGTSNPNLYWYRQAAGRGLQLLFYSVGIGQISSEVPQNLSASRPQDRQFILSSKKLLLSDSGFYLCAWRAPLALETQYFGPGTRLLVL.

V usage is TRBV12-3 or TRBV12-4 and J usage is TRBJ2-3; TRBD2 aligns across 13 bases. This CDR3 spans 18 amino acids. V lost 7 bases to trimming and J lost 5 bases; unmatched junction nucleotides: 15. The CDR3 bases are TGTGCCAGCATATCCGGGACTAGCGGGGTCCCGCGGTTAGATACGCAGTATTTT. The encoded protein is CASISGTSGVPRLDTQYF.

This clone was counted many times. This sequence joins TRBV3-1 and TRBJ2-7, with D possibly being TRBD1 (5 bases). From germline, CDR1 is LGHDT and CDR2 YNNKEL (reference sequence). Trimming left V 1 base short and J 5 bases short, with 15 bases between. This CDR3 comprises 15 residues. The chain's CDR3 is CASSQGNQGFHEQYF. The CDR3 DNA reads TGTGCCAGCAGCCAAGGTAATCAGGGATTCCACGAGCAGTACTTC.

This clone came up a few times. The chain couples TRBV19 to TRBJ1-2; D is uncertain. Germline V gene lookup returns CDR1 LNHDA and CDR2 SQIVND (reference sequence). The CDR3 extends over 12 amino acids. V lost 3 bases, J lost 4 bases, and 6 bases lay in between. The chain's CDR3 is CASSMAAYGYTF. CDR3 nucleotides: TGTGCCAGTAGTATGGCTGCCTATGGCTACACCTTC.

This clone came up a few times. Given a much more abundant clone one base away, this may be a read error. The gene calls are TRBV5-6 and TRBJ2-2, with TRBD1 as a possible D gene (5 bases). CDR1 and CDR2 (germline): SGHDT, YYEEEE. The CDR3 covers 17 residues. V was trimmed by 2 bases and J by 4 bases, leaving 18 bases between them. CDR3: CASSFWQGLLLTGELFF. The DNA of the CDR3 is TGTGCCAGCAGCTTCTGGCAGGGTCTCTTACTCACCGGGGAGCTGTTTTTT. Full variable domain (rest looked up from reference TRBV5-6 and TRBJ2-2): DAGVTQSPTHLIKTRGQQVTLRCSPKSGHDTVSWYQQALGQGPQFIFQYYEEEERQRGNFPDRFSGHQFPNYSSELNVNALLLGDSALYLCASSFWQGLLLTGELFFGEGSRLTVL.

This clone was counted only a few times. This may be a read error: a much more frequent sequence differs by one nucleotide. The CDR3 region has the DNA TGTGCCAGCGGAGTACACGGTAACACCGCTGAAGCTTTCTTT. Protein: CASGVHGNTAEAFF. This rearrangement joins TRBV25-1 to TRBJ1-1, with D unresolved. The CDR3 is 14 amino acids. Looked up from germline, CDR1 is MGHDK and CDR2 is SYGVNS. Trimming left V 8 bases short and J 6 bases short, with 19 bases between.

At least ten counts were recorded for this clone. The rearrangement links TRBV7-7 to TRBJ2-5, with a weak D call TRBD2 (6 bases). V lost 4 bases to trimming and J lost 5 bases, with 17 bases between them. Germline lookup yields CDR1 SSHAT and CDR2 FNYEAQ (reference sequence). The CDR3 covers 15 residues. CDR3 sequence (DNA): TGTGCCAGCAGCTCCCAGGTCGGAGGGGTGGAGACCCAGTACTTC. It specifies CASSSQVGGVETQYF.

This clone was seen at least ten times. The chain uses TRBV7-3 and TRBJ2-7, with 9 bases matching TRBD2. V was clipped by 1 base and J by 5 bases; unmatched bases: 9. The CDR3 runs to 16 residues. Germline V gene lookup returns CDR1 SGHTA and CDR2 FQGTGA. The CDR3 here is CASSLMGGGAVDEQYF. DNA for the CDR3: TGTGCCAGCAGCTTAATGGGCGGGGGGGCAGTAGACGAGCAGTACTTC. Supplemented by reference TRBV7-3 and TRBJ2-7, the full variable domain reads GAGVSQTPSNKVTEKGKYVELRCDPISGHTALYWYRQSLGQGPEFLIYFQGTGAADDSGLPNDRFFAVRPEGSVSTLKIQRTERGDSAVYLCASSLMGGGAVDEQYFGPGTRLTVT.

This clone was observed a few times. Relative to the germline gene, one junction end is altered; a read error may explain this. The V call is TRBV15, the J call TRBJ2-1, with TRBD1 matching over 7 bases. Looked up from germline, CDR1 is LNHNV and CDR2 is YYDKDF (reference sequence). CDR3 length: 16 residues. The CDR3: CATIRDRVYSYNEQFF. The CDR3 DNA is TGTGCCACCATCAGAGACAGGGTGTATTCCTACAATGAGCAGTTCTTC.

This clone was seen a handful of times. The rearrangement links TRBV6-1 to TRBJ2-7; the D is unclear. The CDR3 covers 13 residues. The V end lost 9 bases, the J end lost 4 bases, and 16 bases lay between the germline ends. Germline loops: CDR1 MNHNS, CDR2 SASEGT. This CDR3 reads CARRSGPPYEQYF. CDR3 in DNA: TGTGCCAGAAGGAGTGGACCTCCTTACGAGCAGTACTTC.

The chain is built from TRBV4-1 and TRBJ1-3; 8 nucleotides agree with TRBD1. V dropped 3 bases and J dropped 4; count of bases not matched to a gene: 5. The CDR3 spans 15 residues. CDR1 is MGHRA, CDR2 YSYEKL, per germline. The CDR3 nucleotides are TGCGCCAGCAGCCAGGAGGACAGGGTGGGAAACACCATATATTTT. Amino acids: CASSQEDRVGNTIYF.

This clone is medium-sized within its sample. The V call is TRBV19, the J call TRBJ1-1; a possible D gene is TRBD1 (6 bases). This CDR3 has 13 residues. From germline, CDR1 is LNHDA and CDR2 SQIVND (reference sequence). The V gene lost 6 bases and the J gene lost 1 base, with 9 bases spanning the gap. DNA of the CDR3: TGTGCCAGTAGAAAACAGGGGAACACTGAAGCTTTCTTT. Translation gives CASRKQGNTEAFF.

V and J are TRBV7-6 and TRBJ2-7, with D perhaps matching TRBD2 (7 bases). This CDR3 is 15 amino acids long. Germline V gives CDR1 SGHVS, CDR2 FNYEAQ. The ends were cut back, 5 bases at V and 4 bases at J, with 18 bases in the middle. The CDR3 here is CASSPGGGGGYEQYF. CDR3 nucleotide sequence: TGTGCCAGCAGCCCTGGGGGGGGCGGAGGGTACGAGCAGTACTTC.

This clone was detected a few times. The chain couples TRBV6-1 to TRBJ1-2; D uncertain. The CDR3 spans 15 residues. The germline V gene encodes CDR1 MNHNS and CDR2 SASEGT. V was trimmed by 0 bases and J by 4 bases, leaving 12 bases between them. CDR3 sequence reads: CASSEASQGRYGYTF. The CDR3 DNA reads as TGTGCCAGCAGTGAAGCATCACAAGGACGCTATGGCTACACCTTC.

This clone was seen repeatedly, ten times or more. The CDR3 sequence is CASSQGGTGRNEQFF. CDR3 sequence (DNA): TGTGCCAGCAGCCAAGGAGGGACAGGGAGGAATGAGCAGTTCTTC. The chain carries TRBV4-2 and TRBJ2-1; TRBD1 agrees at 9 bases. CDR3 length: 15 residues. Germline loops: CDR1 LGHNA, CDR2 YNFKEQ. V was clipped by 1 base and J by 7 bases; unmatched bases: 5.

This clone was picked up many times. The chain links TRBV2 to TRBJ1-1; D gene ambiguous. The CDR3 covers 14 residues. The V gene's germline CDR1 is SNHLY and CDR2 FYNNEI. With 6 bases removed from V and 0 bases from J, the gap between germline ends came to 11 bases. The CDR3 loop reads CASRREGMNTEAFF. In nucleotides, the CDR3 is TGTGCCAGCAGGAGGGAGGGAATGAACACTGAAGCTTTCTTT.

Only a few counts were recorded for this clone. A read error may be the cause here, since a much bigger clone is one base away. This rearrangement joins TRBV10-3 to TRBJ1-4; D is uncertain. The CDR3 covers 12 residues. Germline CDR1 reads ENHRY; CDR2 reads SYGVKD. V was clipped by 6 bases and J by 7 bases, with 9 bases between them. The CDR3 sequence: CAISSHSEKLFF. The CDR3 coding sequence is TGTGCCATCAGCAGTCACAGTGAAAAACTGTTTTTT.

The chain recombines TRBV9 with TRBJ2-7, with 9 bases matching TRBD2. V lost 3 bases to trimming and J lost 5 bases; unmatched junction nucleotides: 9. Looked up from germline, CDR1 is SGDLS and CDR2 is YYNGEE. CDR3 length equals 15 residues. CDR3 nucleotide sequence: TGTGCCAGCAGCGGAAAGAGCGGGAGGTCTGACGAGCAGTACTTC. Its protein product is CASSGKSGRSDEQYF.

This clone was detected many times. V is TRBV4-2 and J is TRBJ1-3; the match to TRBD1 covers 7 bases. The trim removed 4 bases at V and 0 bases at J, leaving 3 bases unmatched. CDR1 and CDR2 (germline): LGHNA, YNFKEQ. The CDR3 has 15 amino acids. DNA of the CDR3: TGTGCCAGCAGCCGCAGGGGGGACTCTGGAAACACCATATATTTT. Amino acid sequence: CASSRRGDSGNTIYF.